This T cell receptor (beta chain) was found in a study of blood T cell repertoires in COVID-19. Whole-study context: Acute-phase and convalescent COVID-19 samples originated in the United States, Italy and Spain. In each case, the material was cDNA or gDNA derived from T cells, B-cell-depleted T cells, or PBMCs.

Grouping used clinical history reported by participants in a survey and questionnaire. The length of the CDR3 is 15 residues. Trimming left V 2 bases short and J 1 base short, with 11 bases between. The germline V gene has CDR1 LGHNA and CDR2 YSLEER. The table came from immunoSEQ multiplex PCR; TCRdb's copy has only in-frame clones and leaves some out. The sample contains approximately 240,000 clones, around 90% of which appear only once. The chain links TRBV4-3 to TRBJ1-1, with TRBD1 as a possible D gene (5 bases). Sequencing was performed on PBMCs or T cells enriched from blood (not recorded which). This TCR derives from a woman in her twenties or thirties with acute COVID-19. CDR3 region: CASSQMRGGNTEAFF. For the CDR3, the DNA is TGCGCCAGCAGCCAAATGCGGGGGGGGAACACTGAAGCTTTCTTT.